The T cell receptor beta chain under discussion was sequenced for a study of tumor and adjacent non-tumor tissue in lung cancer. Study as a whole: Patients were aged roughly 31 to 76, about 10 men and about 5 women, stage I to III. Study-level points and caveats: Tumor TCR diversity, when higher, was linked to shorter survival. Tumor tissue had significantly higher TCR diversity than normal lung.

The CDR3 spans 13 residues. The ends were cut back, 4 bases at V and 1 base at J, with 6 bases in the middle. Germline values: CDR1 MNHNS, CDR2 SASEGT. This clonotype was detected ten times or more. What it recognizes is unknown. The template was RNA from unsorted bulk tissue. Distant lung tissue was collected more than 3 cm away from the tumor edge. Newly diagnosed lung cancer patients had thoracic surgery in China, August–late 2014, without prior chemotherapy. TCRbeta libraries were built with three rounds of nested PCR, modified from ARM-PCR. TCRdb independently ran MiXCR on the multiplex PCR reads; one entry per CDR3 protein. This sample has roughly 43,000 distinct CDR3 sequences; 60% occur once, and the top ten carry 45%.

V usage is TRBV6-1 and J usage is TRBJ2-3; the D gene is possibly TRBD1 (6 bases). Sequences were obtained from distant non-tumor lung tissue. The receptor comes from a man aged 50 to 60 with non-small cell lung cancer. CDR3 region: CASSGQGTDTQYF. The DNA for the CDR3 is TGTGCCAGCAGTGGACAGGGCACAGATACGCAGTATTTT.